In this sample, the clone carrying this TCR beta chain turned up once. These data come from a study of blood T cell repertoires in COVID-19. Study-level background: The United States, Italy and Spain were the sources of the acute and convalescent COVID-19 samples. From T cells, B-cell-depleted T cells, or PBMCs came the material, which was cDNA or gDNA.

V was pared by 0 bases and J by 8 bases, with 10 bases of the junction left unmatched. Germline lookup yields CDR1 SGHRS and CDR2 YFSETQ. The CDR3 runs to 17 residues. Original analysis: The assay estimated nucleated cells by amplifying reference gene primers. Method: immunoSEQ multiplex PCR; TCRdb's copy keeps in-frame clones and lacks some. Clone size and the V and J calls come from that table; the DNA yielded D and trimming. The sample includes about 170,000 clones, more than 65% of them seen just once. The rearrangement links TRBV5-1 to TRBJ2-1; 11 bases are a match to TRBD2. Sequencing was performed on peripheral blood. This TCR derives from a man aged 65 to 79 with active or convalescent COVID-19. The CDR3 coding sequence is TGCGCCAGCAGCTTGGATAGCGGGGGGGCCGAAATCGATGAGCAGTTCTTC. Its protein is CASSLDSGGAEIDEQFF. The full variable domain, its missing parts supplied by reference TRBV5-1 and TRBJ2-1, is KAGVTQTPRYLIKTRGQQVTLSCSPISGHRSVSWYQQTPGQGLQFLFEYFSETQRNKGNFPGRFSGRQFSNSRSEMNVSTLELGDSALYLCASSLDSGGAEIDEQFFGPGTRLTVL.